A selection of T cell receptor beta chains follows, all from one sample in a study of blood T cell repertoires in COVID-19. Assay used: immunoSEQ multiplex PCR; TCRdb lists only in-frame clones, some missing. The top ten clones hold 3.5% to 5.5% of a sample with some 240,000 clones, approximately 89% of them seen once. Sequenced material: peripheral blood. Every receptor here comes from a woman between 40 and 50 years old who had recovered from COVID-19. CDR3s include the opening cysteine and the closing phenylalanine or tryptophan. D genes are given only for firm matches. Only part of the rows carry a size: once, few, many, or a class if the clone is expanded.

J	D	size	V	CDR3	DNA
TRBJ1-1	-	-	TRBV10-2	CASSGLLIDTEAFF	TGCGCCAGCAGTGGACTCCTTATTGACACTGAAGCTTTCTTT
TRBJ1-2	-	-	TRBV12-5	CASAPVGGPVYGYTF	TGTGCTAGTGCCCCTGTGGGGGGGCCCGTCTATGGCTACACCTTC
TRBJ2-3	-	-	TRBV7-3	CASSLLPKDTQYF	TGTGCCAGCAGTCTACTCCCCAAAGATACGCAGTATTTT
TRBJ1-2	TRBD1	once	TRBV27	CASSLSQGGPYGYTF	TGTGCCAGCAGTTTATCTCAGGGGGGCCCCTATGGCTACACCTTC
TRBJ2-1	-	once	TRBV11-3	CASSFGQDSNEQFF	TGTGCCAGCAGCTTTGGCCAAGATTCCAATGAGCAGTTCTTC
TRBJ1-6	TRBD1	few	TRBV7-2	CASSPRQGLGPLHF	TGTGCCAGCAGCCCGAGACAGGGCCTAGGGCCCCTCCACTTT
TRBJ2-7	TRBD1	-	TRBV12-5	CASGFNRGQYSSGAYEQYF	TGTGCTAGTGGTTTCAACAGGGGGCAATATTCTTCAGGCGCCTACGAGCAGTACTTC
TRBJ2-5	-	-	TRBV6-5	CASLAPGSETQYF	TGTGCCAGCCTAGCCCCTGGATCGGAGACCCAGTACTTC
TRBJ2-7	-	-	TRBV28	CASRYNYDEQYF	TGTGCCAGCAGATACAACTACGACGAGCAGTACTTC
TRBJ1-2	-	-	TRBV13	CASSLGGGYGYTF	TGTGCCAGCAGCCTCGGGGGGGGCTATGGCTACACCTTC
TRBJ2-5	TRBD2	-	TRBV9	CASSSPPGLGETQYF	TGTGCCAGCAGCTCGCCCCCGGGACTAGGGGAGACCCAGTACTTC